The present TCR beta chain was sequenced within a study of T-cell reconstitution after alpha-beta-depleted transplantation in children. Trimming removed 2 bases from V and 2 bases from J, with 10 bases in between. This CDR3 is 14 amino acids long. Germline values: CDR1 SGHTA, CDR2 FQGNSA. This clonotype was picked up a small number of times. Its antigen is unidentified. Study findings and constraints: Among T cells one year after transplant, newly produced cells accounted for most counts and diversity.

This sample's TCRbeta library carried unique molecular identifier barcodes. TCRdb re-analysed the PCR reads in MiXCR, keeping a single row per CDR3 protein. The table includes a few hundred thousand distinct CDR3 sequences, about a tenth detected once. The input for sequencing was PBMCs, taken before TCRalphabeta/CD19-depleted stem cell transplant. V usage is TRBV7-2 and J usage is TRBJ2-7; a possible D gene is TRBD1 (5 bases). The receptor comes from a boy younger than two with acute myeloid leukemia, due to receive a stem cell transplant. The CDR3: CASSLWGMTYEQYF. CDR3 coding DNA: TGTGCCAGCAGCTTATGGGGCATGACCTACGAGCAGTACTTC.